The entry that follows covers one T cell receptor beta chain sequence. Antigen specificity is unknown. The data stem from a study of cytomegalovirus exposure and HLA in healthy donors. Study results and limitations: Exclusion applied to some V segments, including TRBV6-2 and TRBV6-3, as they were indistinguishable. Equally common other TCR beta chains were less clonally expanded than HLA-associated ones, a later analysis found. Another analysis was done later, and it associated approximately 15,000 TCR beta sequences with HLA alleles at 0.05 false discovery rate. In a later analysis, DRB1 alleles had the most associated TCRs; HLA-C alleles the fewest.

CDR1 SQVTM and CDR2 ANQGSEA come from the germline V gene. Trimming shortened V by 8 bases and J by 0 bases, and 13 bases separated the two germline ends. The CDR3 covers 14 residues. The PCR made use of 60 Vbeta and 13 Jbeta primers. Measured with immunoSEQ multiplex PCR; TCRdb has only the in-frame clones, and not every one. The sample has 150,000 to 200,000 clones, around four fifths seen once. This receptor was taken from a female donor in good health and CMV-seronegative. The chain recombines TRBV29-1 with TRBJ2-2; D perhaps matches TRBD2 (7 bases). Sequencing used PBMCs. CDR3 sequence reads: CSSRGAANTGELFF. Written as DNA, the CDR3 is TGCAGCTCCCGGGGGGCAGCGAACACCGGGGAGCTGTTTTTT.